This is a list of T cell receptor beta chains from one sample in a study of blood T cell repertoires in COVID-19. The repertoire was sequenced with immunoSEQ multiplex PCR; TCRdb's copy has only in-frame clones and lacks some. Of 200,000 to 300,000 clones listed, more than 70% were seen once; the top ten hold under 2.5%. Sequences were obtained from peripheral blood. All receptors derive from a woman aged 45-60 years with acute or convalescent COVID-19. Each CDR3 is given with its conserved first and last residue. The D gene is left open where the match is weak. Part of the rows lack a size; the others show once, few, many or a class for expanded clones.

j_gene,d_gene,abundance,v_gene,CDR3aa,CDR3nt
TRBJ1-5,TRBD1,-,TRBV25-1,CASSGQGHQPQHF,TGTGCCAGTTCGGGACAGGGACATCAGCCCCAGCATTTT
TRBJ1-3,-,-,TRBV24-1,CATSDPAGPSGNTIYF,TGTGCCACCAGTGACCCAGCAGGGCCCTCTGGAAACACCATATATTTT
TRBJ2-7,-,-,TRBV19,CASSTTRDTGRGNYYEQYF,TGTGCCAGTAGTACCACCCGGGACACGGGCCGGGGAAACTACTACGAGCAGTACTTC
TRBJ2-4,TRBD2,-,TRBV7-2,CASSGTSGLAKNIQYF,TGTGCCAGCAGTGGGACTAGCGGATTAGCCAAAAACATTCAGTACTTC
TRBJ2-7,TRBD1,-,TRBV6-2/TRBV6-3,CASSYSAGTGPYEQYF,TGTGCCAGCAGTTACTCGGCCGGGACAGGCCCCTACGAGCAGTACTTC
TRBJ1-4,-,-,TRBV4-1,CASSLNREREKLFF,TGCGCCAGCAGCCTAAACCGGGAGCGCGAAAAACTGTTTTTT
TRBJ2-2,TRBD2,-,TRBV20-1,CSASRAGANTGELFF,TGCAGTGCTAGTAGAGCGGGGGCGAACACCGGGGAGCTGTTTTTT
TRBJ2-7,-,-,TRBV28,CASKGGQDPNEQYF,TGTGCCAGCAAGGGCGGGCAGGATCCCAACGAGCAGTACTTC
TRBJ1-4,-,few,TRBV27,CASSLVWSGNEKLFF,TGTGCCAGCAGTTTAGTCTGGTCCGGTAATGAAAAACTGTTTTTT
TRBJ2-7,-,-,TRBV7-8,CASSLLRAPYEQYF,TGTGCCAGCAGCTTATTGCGGGCCCCCTACGAGCAGTACTTC
TRBJ2-6,TRBD2,many,TRBV28,CASSKIAGAGGANVLTF,TGTGCCAGCAGCAAAATAGCGGGAGCGGGTGGGGCCAACGTCCTGACTTTC
TRBJ1-2,TRBD1,-,TRBV19,CASQTGAHGYTF,TGTGCCAGTCAAACAGGGGCGCATGGCTACACCTTC
TRBJ2-2,-,-,TRBV18,CASSPQSEGAITGELFF,TGTGCCAGCTCACCCCAGTCAGAAGGAGCTATCACCGGGGAGCTGTTTTTT
TRBJ2-7,TRBD1,-,TRBV4-1,CASSQERDSYEQYF,TGCGCCAGCAGCCAAGAGAGGGACAGCTACGAGCAGTACTTC
TRBJ2-2,TRBD1,-,TRBV28,CASSTGTGYTGELFF,TGTGCCAGCAGCACCGGGACAGGGTACACCGGGGAGCTGTTTTTT
TRBJ2-7,-,few,TRBV9,CASSVRTRDTLSYEQYF,TGTGCCAGCAGCGTACGCACCCGGGACACCCTCTCCTACGAGCAGTACTTC
TRBJ2-5,TRBD1,-,TRBV15,CATSRKDRGFEETQYF,TGTGCCACCAGCAGGAAGGACAGGGGATTCGAAGAGACCCAGTACTTC
TRBJ2-2,TRBD1,-,TRBV9,CASSTRGGNTGELFF,TGTGCCAGCAGCACAAGAGGGGGCAACACCGGGGAGCTGTTTTTT
TRBJ2-7,-,-,TRBV7-2,CASSSRSVQPYEQYF,TGTGCCAGCAGCTCCCGGTCGGTACAGCCCTACGAGCAGTACTTC
TRBJ1-5,-,-,TRBV9,CASSEQGSNQPQHF,TGTGCCAGCAGCGAGCAGGGAAGCAATCAGCCCCAGCATTTT
TRBJ2-7,TRBD2,-,TRBV7-2,CASSITSGTYEQYF,TGTGCCAGCAGCATTACTAGCGGGACCTACGAGCAGTACTTC
TRBJ2-3,TRBD2,-,TRBV27,CASSSWTSSSTDTQYF,TGTGCCAGCAGTTCCTGGACTAGCAGTAGCACAGATACGCAGTATTTT
TRBJ1-4,-,few,TRBV5-6,CASSHQNLGANEKLFF,TGTGCCAGCAGCCACCAGAACCTGGGAGCTAATGAAAAACTGTTTTTT
TRBJ2-7,-,-,TRBV28,CASSLRIYEQYF,TGTGCCAGCAGCTTGAGGATCTACGAGCAGTACTTC
TRBJ1-1,-,-,TRBV27,CASSLWAVQVNTEAFF,TGTGCCAGCAGTTTATGGGCCGTCCAAGTGAACACTGAAGCTTTCTTT
TRBJ2-1,TRBD2,-,TRBV5-1,CASRNLAVRYNEQFF,TGCGCCAGCAGGAATCTAGCGGTCCGGTACAATGAGCAGTTCTTC
TRBJ2-5,TRBD2,-,TRBV28,CASSLLYGASGPSRETQYF,TGTGCCAGCAGTTTATTATATGGAGCTAGCGGGCCTTCGCGGGAGACCCAGTACTTC
TRBJ2-5,-,-,TRBV24-1,CATSDPPPRETQYF,TGTGCCACCAGTGACCCTCCCCCCAGAGAGACCCAGTACTTC
TRBJ2-1,TRBD2,-,TRBV7-3,CASSLGLAGAEQFF,TGTGCCAGCAGCCTCGGACTAGCGGGAGCTGAGCAGTTCTTC
TRBJ1-5,-,-,TRBV7-2,CASSLIPNSNQPQHF,TGTGCCAGCAGCTTAATCCCTAATAGCAATCAGCCCCAGCATTTT
TRBJ2-1,TRBD2,-,TRBV5-5,CASSPIPGLAVKDEQFF,TGTGCCAGCAGCCCCATACCGGGACTAGCGGTGAAGGATGAGCAGTTCTTC
TRBJ2-7,-,-,TRBV3-1/TRBV3-2,CASSQQVTKTYEQYF,TGTGCCAGCAGCCAACAGGTGACTAAAACCTACGAGCAGTACTTC